The 14 T cell receptor beta chains below all came from one sample that was sequenced in a study of T-cell reconstitution after alpha-beta-depleted transplantation in children. The TCRbeta library was prepared with unique molecular identifiers. TCRdb re-analysed the PCR reads in MiXCR, keeping a single row per CDR3 protein. The sample has approximately 490,000 distinct CDR3 sequences, more than 9% seen once. Material: PBMCs, obtained before TCRalphabeta/CD19-depleted stem cell transplant. These receptors all come from a child younger than 10 with inherited bone marrow failure, due to receive a stem cell transplant.

This clonotype came up many times. The J gene is TRBJ1-5, the V gene TRBV15; D not certain. The CDR3 has 14 amino acids. V gave up 5 bases and J gave up 8 bases, with 16 bases separating them. CDR1 and CDR2 (germline): LNHNV, YYDKDF (reference sequence). CDR3 sequence reads: CATSFGPATEPQHF. Written as DNA, the CDR3 is TGTGCCACCAGCTTCGGGCCTGCCACGGAGCCCCAGCATTTT.

This clonotype was detected ten times or more. This sequence joins TRBV3-1 and TRBJ2-3, with TRBD2 identical over 8 bases. CDR3 size: 15 residues. Germline V CDR1 and CDR2: LGHDT, YNNKEL (reference sequence). V dropped 10 bases and J dropped 2; count of bases not matched to a gene: 11. The DNA of the CDR3 is TGTGCCACCCCCCGACTAGCGAACGACACAGATACGCAGTATTTT. Its translation: CATPRLANDTDTQYF.

Many counts were recorded for this clonotype. The genes are TRBV27 and TRBJ2-7, with TRBD2 matching 7 bases. This CDR3 region has 14 residues. V lost 6 bases to trimming and J lost 4 bases; unmatched junction nucleotides: 9. Germline values: CDR1 MNHEY, CDR2 SMNVEV (reference sequence). CDR3 loop: CASRVSGQVYEQYF. Here the CDR3 DNA reads TGTGCCAGCAGAGTTAGCGGGCAGGTGTACGAGCAGTACTTC.

In this sample, this clonotype turned up many times. V gene TRBV28 combines with J gene TRBJ1-5; a weak D match, TRBD1 (5 bases). Germline values: CDR1 MDHEN, CDR2 SYDVKM. V was cut by 3 bases and J by 7 bases, with 13 bases left in between. The CDR3 spans 14 residues. The CDR3 spells CASSFARGGQPQHF. The CDR3 bases are TGTGCCAGCAGTTTTGCACGGGGCGGGCAGCCCCAGCATTTT.

This clonotype was seen just once. The gene calls are TRBV7-2 and TRBJ1-2, with 7 bases lining up with TRBD1. The CDR3 extends over 16 amino acids. V trimming: 2 bases; J trimming: 6 bases; junction bases outside the gene matches: 12. Per the germline V gene, CDR1 is SGHTA and CDR2 is FQGNSA. CDR3 DNA sequence: TGTGCCAGCAGCTTAAGACCGAGACAGGGCACCAATGGCTACACCTTC. Its translation is CASSLRPRQGTNGYTF.

This clonotype was seen repeatedly, ten times or more. The chain carries TRBV7-2 and TRBJ2-2; perhaps D is TRBD1 or TRBD2 (6 bases each). The ends were cut back, 1 base at V and 6 bases at J, with 18 bases in the middle. CDR3 length: 17 residues. Germline CDR1 SGHTA, CDR2 FQGNSA. CDR3 sequence: CASSLGLWGASAGELFF. CDR3 coding DNA: TGTGCCAGCAGCTTAGGCCTCTGGGGGGCCAGCGCCGGGGAGCTGTTTTTT.

This clonotype was picked up many times. The V gene is TRBV11-2, the J gene TRBJ2-3, with 8 nucleotides matching TRBD2. This CDR3 is built from 17 residues. V was clipped by 0 bases and J by 2 bases; unmatched bases: 7. Germline assignment: CDR1 SGHAT and CDR2 FQNNGV. DNA for the CDR3: TGTGCCAGCAGCTTAGACTATAGCGGGGTATACACAGATACGCAGTATTTT. It is translated as CASSLDYSGVYTDTQYF.

This clonotype was observed a few times. A clone one base away is much larger, so this may be a read error. This rearrangement joins TRBV11-2 to TRBJ2-1, with TRBD1 matching over 8 bases. Germline V gene data show CDR1 as SGHAT and CDR2 as FQNNGV. V shed 6 bases and J 6 bases; nucleotides not matched to a gene: 1. The CDR3 length is 12 residues. The CDR3 region has the DNA TGTGCCAGCAGGGACAGGGCCAATGAGCAGTTCTTC. Protein sequence: CASRDRANEQFF.

This clonotype came up many times. The chain combines TRBV7-2 with TRBJ1-4; D not certain. V lost 3 bases and J 3 bases, leaving 11 bases between the germline ends. CDR3 size: 15 residues. Germline loops: CDR1 SGHTA, CDR2 FQGNSA. The CDR3 bases are TGTGCCAGCAGCTTGACCCCGTGGGCTAATGAAAAACTGTTTTTT. Translation: CASSLTPWANEKLFF.

This clonotype was counted only a few times. The V gene is TRBV20-1, the J gene TRBJ2-7; 7 nucleotides line up with TRBD1. The CDR3 extends over 13 amino acids. Trimming at V came to 3 bases and at J to 7 bases, leaving 9 bases not matched to a gene. The germline CDR1 and CDR2 sequences are DFQATT and SNEGSKA (reference sequence). The CDR3 is CSAREHRGWEQYF. Here the CDR3 DNA reads TGCAGTGCTAGGGAACACAGGGGTTGGGAGCAGTACTTC.

This clonotype occurred many times. The rearrangement uses TRBV20-1 and TRBJ2-6, with D unresolved. The V gene lost 3 bases and the J gene lost 0 bases, with 6 bases spanning the gap. The germline V gene has CDR1 DFQATT and CDR2 SNEGSKA (reference sequence). This CDR3 comprises 14 residues. CDR3 residues: CSASDPSGANVLTF. For the CDR3, the DNA is TGCAGTGCTAGCGACCCCTCTGGGGCCAACGTCCTGACTTTC.

As regards this clonotype: Given a much more abundant clone one base away, this may be a read error. The J gene is TRBJ2-3, the V gene TRBV10-2, with TRBD2 as a possible D gene (6 bases). Per germline, CDR1 WSHSY and CDR2 SAAADI. CDR3 length: 14 residues. V lost 0 bases to trimming and J lost 8 bases, with 12 bases between them. CDR3: CASSESGDSGTQYF. In DNA form, the CDR3 reads TGCGCCAGCAGTGAGTCGGGTGATAGCGGTACGCAGTATTTT.

The V gene is TRBV18, the J gene TRBJ2-3, with a tentative D call TRBD1 (5 bases). V lost 0 bases and J lost 4, with 8 bases in between. The CDR3 spans 14 residues. Germline V gene lookup returns CDR1 KGHSH and CDR2 LQKENI. The CDR3 protein is CASSPPVGADTQYF. DNA for the CDR3: TGTGCCAGCTCACCACCGGTAGGGGCAGATACGCAGTATTTT. The variable domain in full, completed from reference TRBV18 and TRBJ2-3, reads NAGVMQNPRHLVRRRGQEARLRCSPMKGHSHVYWYRQLPEEGLKFMVYLQKENIIDESGMPKERFSAEFPKEGPSILRIQQVVRGDSAAYFCASSPPVGADTQYFGPGTRLTVL.

This clonotype was seen more than once but under ten times. This chain links TRBV30 with TRBJ1-2; tentatively, D is TRBD1 (6 bases). From germline, CDR1 is GTSNPN and CDR2 SVGIG (reference sequence). The ends were cut back, 3 bases at V and 8 bases at J, with 19 bases in the middle. The CDR3 length is 14 residues. CDR3 sequence: CAWSAENRVGGYTF. DNA for the CDR3: TGTGCCTGGAGCGCCGAAAACAGGGTAGGAGGCTACACCTTC.